This TCR beta chain was observed in a study of OX40 agonist ivuxolimab in advanced cancers. Study in general: Dosing consisted of intravenous ivuxolimab at 0.01 to 10 mg/kg every 2 weeks.

Findings of the study overall: Clonal expansion from baseline to week 6 occurred in both CD4+ and CD8+ T cells.

Clones were sequenced by immunoSEQ multiplex PCR, and TCRdb holds only the in-frame ones, with some missing. This table has tens of thousands of clones, less than 95% appearing once. On this clone: Its antigen is currently unknown.

Unmatched junction bases numbered 7, after V lost 1 base and J lost 1 base. The germline CDR1 and CDR2 sequences are KGHSH and LQKENI. The CDR3 runs 16 residues. This rearrangement joins TRBV18 to TRBJ2-7, with TRBD1 matching 7 bases. The source is an adult with an advanced solid tumor such as melanoma, head and neck, liver or kidney cancer. The sample consisted of CD4+ or CD8+ T cells sorted from blood, taken in a trial of the OX40 agonist ivuxolimab. Here the CDR3 DNA reads TGTGCCAGCTCACCACGGGAGACAGGGAGATCCTACGAGCAGTACTTC. This gives the protein CASSPRETGRSYEQYF.